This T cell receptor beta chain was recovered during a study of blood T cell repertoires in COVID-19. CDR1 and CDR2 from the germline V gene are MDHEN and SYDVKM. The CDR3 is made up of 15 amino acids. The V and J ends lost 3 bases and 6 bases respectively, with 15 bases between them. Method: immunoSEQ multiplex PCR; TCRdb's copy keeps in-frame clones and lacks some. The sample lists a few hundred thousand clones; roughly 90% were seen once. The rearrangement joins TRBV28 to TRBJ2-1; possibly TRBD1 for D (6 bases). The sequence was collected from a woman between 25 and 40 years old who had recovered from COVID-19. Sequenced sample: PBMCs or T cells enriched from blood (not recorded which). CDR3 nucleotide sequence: TGTGCCAGCAGTTTGACCCGTTTAGGGGGCAATGAGCAGTTCTTC. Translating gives CASSLTRLGGNEQFF.